Following are 20 T cell receptor beta chains from one sample sequenced in a study of a mutant IDH1 vaccine in newly diagnosed glioma (dated by TCRdb to the early 2020s). The library was built by means of the immunoSEQ multiplex PCR assay. Sourced from immuneACCESS, this table was stored by TCRdb with only in-frame sequences that have V and J called. A share of the clones is absent; for the studies checked, an unresolved V gene accounts for under half, and the remainder has no known explanation. Counted in this sample were 45,000 to 60,000 clones; just under 80% of them appeared once. About 5% of the sample belongs to the ten largest clones. What these receptors recognize is not known. The meaning of the sample's time point label: week 5, during vaccination. Each vaccine dose was 300 ug of a 20-mer mutant IDH1 peptide in Montanide, given subcutaneously with topical imiquimod. Material: PBMCs, obtained from a glioma patient whose treatment included an IDH1 peptide vaccine. The receptor set was obtained from a middle-aged man with glioma.

The V and J genes are TRBV29-1 and TRBJ1-1; 11 nucleotides match TRBD1. Germline V CDR1 and CDR2: SQVTM, ANQGSEA. The CDR3 spans 16 residues. The J segment lost 1 base and the V segment lost 6 bases, leaving 10 bases of the junction unmatched. CDR3 DNA sequence: TGCAGCGTGGGGGACCGGACAGGGGGCACGAACACTGAAGCTTTCTTT. Translated: CSVGDRTGGTNTEAFF.

This clone was picked up one time. The CDR3 region is CASKAGEASPLHF. Written as DNA, the CDR3 is TGTGCCAGCAAGGCAGGGGAGGCTTCACCCCTCCACTTT. The V call is TRBV6-5, the J call TRBJ1-6; possible D gene TRBD1, 6 bases. V was shortened by 7 bases and J by 9 bases, with 13 bases between the two germline ends. The CDR3 is 13 residues long. Looked up from germline, CDR1 is MNHEY and CDR2 is SVGAGI.

The V and J genes are TRBV5-1 and TRBJ2-3; a weak D match, TRBD2 (7 bases). Germline V gives CDR1 SGHRS, CDR2 YFSETQ. The V and J ends lost 4 bases and 5 bases respectively, with 17 bases between them. CDR3 length: 15 amino acids. In DNA, the CDR3 is TGCGCCAGCAGCGTCGCGGGGGCGGATATAGATACGCAGTATTTT. Translation gives CASSVAGADIDTQYF.

The V gene is TRBV9, the J gene TRBJ1-2; possibly TRBD1 for D (6 bases). The V and J ends lost 4 bases and 2 bases respectively, with 15 bases between them. The germline V gene encodes CDR1 SGDLS and CDR2 YYNGEE. This CDR3 is 15 amino acids long. DNA for the CDR3: TGTGCCAGCAGCCTTGGGGGGCACTTCAACTATGGCTACACCTTC. Protein sequence: CASSLGGHFNYGYTF.

The chain recombines TRBV27 with TRBJ2-3; TRBD1 agrees at 7 bases. Per germline, CDR1 MNHEY and CDR2 SMNVEV (reference sequence). This CDR3 region has 10 residues. V lost 8 bases to trimming and J lost 10 bases; unmatched junction nucleotides: 3. CDR3 sequence reads: CASGQVAQYF. The CDR3 DNA reads as TGTGCCAGCGGACAGGTGGCGCAGTATTTT.

The rearrangement joins TRBV6-1 to TRBJ1-2, with unresolved D. The CDR3 has 12 amino acids. With 0 bases removed from V and 7 bases from J, the gap between germline ends came to 6 bases. Per the germline V gene, CDR1 is MNHNS and CDR2 is SASEGT. The CDR3 loop reads CASSEAVGGYTF. The CDR3 DNA reads TGTGCCAGCAGTGAAGCCGTGGGTGGCTACACCTTC.

The rearrangement uses TRBV6-6 and TRBJ2-3; D assignment may be TRBD1 or TRBD2 (5 bases each). The germline gives CDR1 MNHNY, CDR2 SVGAGI (reference sequence). V gave up 11 bases and J gave up 8 bases, with 11 bases separating them. This CDR3 region has 10 residues. Here the CDR3 reads CAARGGTQYF. The CDR3, as DNA: TGTGCCGCCCGTGGGGGTACGCAGTATTTT.

The chain employs TRBV9 and TRBJ1-2; D might be TRBD1 (6 bases). The CDR3 covers 15 residues. The germline gives CDR1 SGDLS, CDR2 YYNGEE. V was trimmed by 0 bases and J by 2 bases, leaving 11 bases between them. CDR3 DNA: TGTGCCAGCAGCGTAGCAACAGGGAGCAACTATGGCTACACCTTC. It specifies CASSVATGSNYGYTF.

This clone was observed a few times. The CDR3 loop reads CASSLRVSNQPQHF. CDR3 bases: TGTGCCAGCAGCTTAAGGGTTAGCAATCAGCCCCAGCATTTT. The rearrangement joins TRBV13 to TRBJ1-5; D ambiguous. This CDR3 has 14 amino acids. The V gene lost 2 bases and the J gene lost 0 bases, with 5 bases spanning the gap. Germline CDR1 and CDR2: PRHDT and FYEKMQ (reference sequence).

This clone was counted between two and nine times. The chain joins TRBV28 to TRBJ1-1; 7 nucleotides match TRBD1. Trimming at V came to 1 base and at J to 0 bases, leaving 5 bases not matched to a gene. Germline V gives CDR1 MDHEN, CDR2 SYDVKM. The CDR3 totals 16 residues. The CDR3 here is CASSLYWGQMNTEAFF. CDR3 coding DNA: TGTGCCAGCAGTTTATACTGGGGACAGATGAACACTGAAGCTTTCTTT.

The V and J genes are TRBV7-8 and TRBJ2-5; 9 bases agree with TRBD2. The CDR3 is made up of 17 amino acids. Per germline, CDR1 SGHVS and CDR2 FQNEAQ. The V and J ends lost 1 base and 5 bases, in that order; junction bases with no gene match: 11. The CDR3: CASSLVRAGGPRETQYF. The CDR3, as DNA: TGTGCCAGCAGCTTAGTTCGAGCGGGGGGCCCCCGGGAGACCCAGTACTTC.

The CDR3 nucleotides are TGTGCCAGCAGCGCTCGCCAGGGGACTAGCGGGTACAATGAGCAGTTCTTC. Encoded protein: CASSARQGTSGYNEQFF. The chain uses TRBV9 and TRBJ2-1; 12 nucleotides match TRBD2. Germline-derived CDR1 and CDR2 are SGDLS and YYNGEE. The CDR3 contains 17 residues. The junction had 8 bases not matched to a gene; V was cut back by 3 bases and J by 4 bases.

This clone was seen a few times. V gene TRBV5-4 combines with J gene TRBJ1-3; D perhaps matches TRBD1 (5 bases). There are 16 residues in the CDR3. The germline V gene encodes CDR1 SGHNT and CDR2 YYREEE (reference sequence). V lost 4 bases and J lost 0, with 14 bases in between. The CDR3: CASSPGTGISGNTIYF. The CDR3 DNA follows: TGTGCCAGCAGCCCGGGAACAGGAATCTCTGGAAACACCATATATTTT.

This clone turned up a few times. This chain uses TRBV27 with TRBJ1-1; D ambiguous. V dropped 5 bases and J dropped 1 base, with 11 bases sitting between them. The CDR3 runs to 14 residues. The V gene's germline CDR1 is MNHEY and CDR2 SMNVEV (reference sequence). The chain's CDR3 is CASSSELGNTEAFF. CDR3 sequence (DNA): TGTGCCAGCAGTAGCGAGTTAGGGAACACTGAAGCTTTCTTT.

The rearrangement uses TRBV21-1 and TRBJ2-2; TRBD2, the table's D call, lacks a check against the DNA. TRBV21-1 corresponds to a pseudogene. The CDR3 consists of 15 residues. DNA of the CDR3: TGTGCCAGCAGCAAACCTCGGGGTATCACCGGGGAGCTGTTTTTT. Amino acids: CASSKPRGITGELFF.

The chain recombines TRBV27 with TRBJ1-4; 7 bases line up with TRBD1. The V segment lost 1 base and the J segment 10 bases; nucleotides outside the gene matches: 15. Germline-derived CDR1 and CDR2 are MNHEY and SMNVEV (reference sequence). The CDR3 has 17 amino acids. For the CDR3, the DNA is TGTGCCAGCAGTTTATTCGGAGCGGGGACAGCCTTCGGAAAACTGTTTTTT. Protein product: CASSLFGAGTAFGKLFF.

The rearrangement links TRBV5-6 to TRBJ1-4; D is uncertain. This CDR3 contains 15 residues. Trimming removed 1 base at V and 1 base at J, with 8 bases between. CDR1 and CDR2 from the germline V gene are SGHDT and YYEEEE. DNA of the CDR3: TGTGCCAGCAGCTTGTCAGGCGGAACTAATGAAAAACTGTTTTTT. Encoded protein: CASSLSGGTNEKLFF. The whole variable domain, remainder taken from reference TRBV5-6 and TRBJ1-4, is DAGVTQSPTHLIKTRGQQVTLRCSPKSGHDTVSWYQQALGQGPQFIFQYYEEEERQRGNFPDRFSGHQFPNYSSELNVNALLLGDSALYLCASSLSGGTNEKLFFGSGTQLSVL.

The rearrangement uses TRBV19 and TRBJ1-2; D remains unclear. The V gene lost 2 bases and the J gene lost 8 bases, with 18 bases spanning the gap. This CDR3 is built from 15 residues. Germline assignment: CDR1 LNHDA and CDR2 SQIVND (reference sequence). The CDR3 nucleotides read TGTGCCAGTAGTATACCACGCCAGGAAATTAAGGGCTACACCTTC. The encoded protein is CASSIPRQEIKGYTF.

This sequence joins TRBV30 and TRBJ1-2; tentative D call: TRBD1 (6 bases). Trimming removed 1 base at V and 6 bases at J, with 18 bases between. The germline V gene has CDR1 GTSNPN and CDR2 SVGIG (reference sequence). This CDR3 is 15 amino acids long. In DNA form, the CDR3 reads TGTGCCTGGAGTGCCCCCCCAACAGGGCGGCATGGCTACACCTTC. It codes for CAWSAPPTGRHGYTF.

V usage is TRBV4-2 and J usage is TRBJ1-5; perhaps TRBD1 as D (5 bases). The CDR3 length is 16 residues. Looked up from germline, CDR1 is LGHNA and CDR2 is YNFKEQ. The V end lost 0 bases, the J end lost 7 bases, and 16 bases lay between the germline ends. The CDR3 here is CASSQDWQGVVQPQHF. CDR3 nucleotide sequence: TGTGCCAGCAGCCAAGATTGGCAGGGAGTTGTGCAGCCCCAGCATTTT.